This T cell receptor beta chain was obtained from a study of blood T cells in healthy people across ages. Study-wide findings and caveats: Lack of knowledge of donor CMV status possibly confounded expanded clonotype changes.

This clonotype was seen a few times. As yet, its antigen is unknown. Each sample used at least 6.5 million PBMCs. A sample-barcoded 5' primer and a J-beta primer mix were used in a second PCR of roughly 7 to 12 cycles. One entry per CDR3 protein, called by TCRdb with MiXCR from the 5' RACE reads. The table has roughly 900,000 distinct CDR3 sequences, around 48% seen once. CDR3 length: 15 amino acids. Germline trimming cut 5 bases from V and 1 base from J; bases unmatched to any gene: 8. The sample comprised blood. The TCR was taken from a man aged 25 to 40 in good health. The rearrangement joins TRBV12-3 or TRBV12-4 to TRBJ2-7; 7 positions agree with TRBD1. DNA of the CDR3: TGTGCCAGCAGTCCTCTAGGACAGGAGTCCTACGAGCAGTACTTC. It codes for CASSPLGQESYEQYF.